This T cell receptor (beta chain) was profiled in a study of cytomegalovirus exposure and HLA in healthy donors. Method: immunoSEQ multiplex PCR; TCRdb's copy keeps in-frame clones and lacks some. The sample has approximately 150,000 clones; roughly 86% are singletons. Study-level results: The tendency of first-cohort TCR clusters to co-occur in the roughly 130 validation repertoires emerged from a later analysis.

Note on this clone: The antigen is undetermined.

The source of this sequence is a man aged 18 to 35 in good health and CMV-seropositive. Sequencing was performed on PBMCs.

This CDR3 is CALRGGDSGNTIYF. For the CDR3, the DNA is TGTGCCCTAAGGGGGGGAGACTCTGGAAACACCATATATTTT. The chain recombines TRBV2 with TRBJ1-3; D perhaps matches TRBD1 (6 bases). The germline V gene encodes CDR1 SNHLY and CDR2 FYNNEI. V lost 11 bases and J lost 0, with 14 bases in between. The CDR3 totals 14 residues.